A single sample gave rise to the 32 T cell receptor beta chains below, sequenced in a study of vaccination effects on CD4 cells after COVID-19. Data came from immunoSEQ multiplex PCR; TCRdb stores just in-frame clones and leaves some out. The sample holds 65,000 to 90,000 clones; roughly four fifths are singletons and the top ten take about 2%. Antigens for these TCRs are unknown. At the end of over 8 days of culture, CD4+ T cells were isolated. Two doses of either BNT162b2 or mRNA-1273 were given to each participant. Sequenced material: CD4+ T cells from PBMCs cultured without peptide, taken after COVID-19 vaccination. These receptors were obtained from a human donor who received a COVID-19 vaccine.

V usage is TRBV3-1 (or the pseudogene TRBV3-2) and J usage is TRBJ1-6; D is perhaps TRBD1 (5 bases). In germline, CDR1 is LGHDT, CDR2 YNNKEL (reference sequence). V lost 1 base and J 3 bases, leaving 16 bases between the germline ends. The CDR3 covers 18 residues. CDR3 sequence (DNA): TGTGCCAGCAGCCAAGGGAGGTCAACTAGGGGCTATAATTCACCCCTCCACTTT. Amino acid sequence: CASSQGRSTRGYNSPLHF.

The J gene is TRBJ1-5, the V gene TRBV19; no clear D gene. The CDR3 is 17 residues long. The V gene's germline CDR1 is LNHDA and CDR2 SQIVND (reference sequence). V lost 6 bases, J lost 1 base, and 19 bases lay in between. CDR3: CASRRSRPTQSNQPQHF. The CDR3 bases are TGTGCCAGTAGGAGATCTCGACCTACACAGAGCAATCAGCCCCAGCATTTT.

As DNA, the CDR3 is TGTGCCAGCAGTTTATCTACAGGGCATTCACCCCTCCACTTT. It yields the protein CASSLSTGHSPLHF. J is TRBJ1-6 and V is TRBV28, with D possibly TRBD1 on 6 matching bases. V was pared by 1 base and J by 8 bases, with 9 bases between. The CDR3 covers 14 residues. The germline V gene encodes CDR1 MDHEN and CDR2 SYDVKM.

In its sample, this clone was seen once. CDR3 residues: CASSVGVPGNTIYF. For the CDR3, the DNA is TGTGCCAGCAGCGTCGGGGTGCCAGGAAACACCATATATTTT. The chain uses TRBV9 and TRBJ1-3; D is ambiguous. The CDR3 is 14 amino acids. Germline CDR1 is SGDLS and CDR2 is YYNGEE. The V gene lost 2 bases and the J gene lost 4 bases, with 10 bases spanning the gap. The entire variable domain, with the rest obtained from reference TRBV9 and TRBJ1-3, is as follows: DSGVTQTPKHLITATGQRVTLRCSPRSGDLSVYWYQQSLDQGLQFLIQYYNGEERAKGNILERFSAQQFPDLHSELNLSSLELGDSALYFCASSVGVPGNTIYFGEGSWLTVV.

The chain links TRBV18 to TRBJ2-2; possibly TRBD1 for D (5 bases). Germline-derived CDR1 and CDR2 are KGHSH and LQKENI. This CDR3 region has 15 residues. V shed 2 bases and J shed 0 bases, with 7 bases lying between them. CDR3 in DNA: TGTGCCAGCTCACCATTAGGGGCGAACACCGGGGAGCTGTTTTTT. Translating it yields CASSPLGANTGELFF.

V usage is TRBV6-5 and J usage is TRBJ1-5; TRBD1 matches at 10 bases. The CDR3 is made up of 15 amino acids. V gave up 5 bases and J gave up 2 bases; unmatched junction bases: 3. Germline loops: CDR1 MNHEY, CDR2 SVGAGI. DNA for the CDR3: TGTGCCAGCAGTCGGGACAGGGGCGGCAATCAGCCCCAGCATTTT. Its translation: CASSRDRGGNQPQHF.

Written as DNA, the CDR3 is TGTGCCAGCAAGGTCGGGTCTGCAACTAATGAAAAACTGTTTTTT. Translated, it gives CASKVGSATNEKLFF. The rearrangement joins TRBV2 to TRBJ1-4; D not resolved. The V and J ends lost 7 bases and 0 bases respectively, with 12 bases between them. Germline V gene sequence: CDR1 SNHLY, CDR2 FYNNEI. The CDR3 extends over 15 amino acids.

J is TRBJ1-1 and V is TRBV6-1; no clear D gene. The length of the CDR3 is 14 residues. Germline V gives CDR1 MNHNS, CDR2 SASEGT. Trimming took 2 bases from V and 4 from J, leaving 11 bases between them. The CDR3 loop is CASSEFLVSTEAFF. The CDR3 DNA is TGTGCCAGCAGTGAATTTCTGGTTTCCACTGAAGCTTTCTTT.

V and J are TRBV6-5 and TRBJ1-1, with 7 bases aligning to TRBD1. After removal of 5 bases from V and 7 bases from J, the junction contained 13 bases not matched to a gene. The CDR3 covers 15 residues. CDR1 MNHEY and CDR2 SVGAGI come from the germline V gene. This CDR3 is CASSQIGTATLEAFF. CDR3 DNA: TGTGCCAGCAGTCAAATTGGGACAGCCACTCTTGAAGCTTTCTTT.

The chain combines TRBV7-7 with TRBJ2-5, with TRBD1 matching 8 bases. The CDR3 spans 16 residues. Germline CDR1 is SSHAT and CDR2 is FNYEAQ (reference sequence). Losses at the gene ends were 1 base for V and 5 bases for J; bases not matched to a gene: 9. The CDR3 DNA is TGTGCCAGCAGCTTAGGAGGGCAGGGGGCTTGGGAGACCCAGTACTTC. This sequence encodes CASSLGGQGAWETQYF.

This clone was counted once. This chain links TRBV6-2 or TRBV6-3 with TRBJ1-5; D gene ambiguous. Trimming left V 4 bases short and J 0 bases short, with 10 bases between. The germline CDR1 and CDR2 sequences are MNHEY and SVGEGT. The CDR3 is 15 residues long. The CDR3 nucleotides read TGTGCCAGCAGTTTTCCCAGTTATAGCAATCAGCCCCAGCATTTT. Translation gives CASSFPSYSNQPQHF.

The genes are TRBV5-4 and TRBJ2-5; D is undetermined. The V gene lost 0 bases and the J gene lost 7 bases, with 16 bases spanning the gap. CDR1 SGHNT and CDR2 YYREEE come from the germline V gene (reference sequence). This CDR3 is built from 15 residues. CDR3 sequence reads: CASSLGGHKLGTQYF. CDR3 coding DNA: TGTGCCAGCAGCTTGGGTGGCCACAAGCTTGGGACCCAGTACTTC.

The chain is built from TRBV4-1 and TRBJ2-1; D not certain. This CDR3 has 14 amino acids. Per germline, CDR1 MGHRA and CDR2 YSYEKL. V was trimmed by 4 bases and J by 5 bases, leaving 12 bases between them. DNA for the CDR3: TGCGCCAGCAGCCCACTGACTGCAAACAATGAGCAGTTCTTC. Amino acid sequence: CASSPLTANNEQFF.

The V call is TRBV4-1, the J call TRBJ1-1; 9 nucleotides agree with TRBD1. The CDR3 covers 18 residues. Looked up from germline, CDR1 is MGHRA and CDR2 is YSYEKL. The junction had 11 bases not matched to a gene; V was cut back by 2 bases and J by 1 base. The CDR3 nucleotides read TGCGCCAGCAGCCAACTCCCGGGACAGGGAAGGAAGAACACTGAAGCTTTCTTT. As protein: CASSQLPGQGRKNTEAFF.

This rearrangement joins TRBV29-1 to TRBJ1-1; D not resolved. Germline V gene data show CDR1 as SQVTM and CDR2 as ANQGSEA. Between the trimmed V and J ends, which lost 0 bases and 2 bases, there was a span of 7 bases. This CDR3 has 13 residues. CDR3 amino acids: CSVEDGSNTEAFF. The CDR3 nucleotides are TGCAGCGTTGAAGACGGGTCTAACACTGAAGCTTTCTTT.

Only a few counts were recorded for this clone. The chain has TRBV7-8 and TRBJ1-3, with D hard to call. The germline V gene encodes CDR1 SGHVS and CDR2 FQNEAQ. V gave up 5 bases and J gave up 0 bases, with 11 bases separating them. The CDR3 totals 15 residues. The CDR3 nucleotides are TGTGCCAGCAGCGCCCGACGGATCTCTGGAAACACCATATATTTT. Translation gives CASSARRISGNTIYF. The full variable domain, rest sourced from reference TRBV7-8 and TRBJ1-3, is GAGVSQSPRYKVAKRGQDVALRCDPISGHVSLFWYQQALGQGPEFLTYFQNEAQLDKSGLPSDRFFAERPEGSVSTLKIQRTQQEDSAVYLCASSARRISGNTIYFGEGSWLTVV.

The rearrangement links TRBV6-5 to TRBJ1-4, with D unresolved. This CDR3 contains 14 residues. V was clipped by 6 bases and J by 0 bases, with 8 bases between them. Germline lookup yields CDR1 MNHEY and CDR2 SVGAGI. The CDR3 sequence is CASSSTATNEKLFF. The CDR3 DNA is TGTGCCAGCAGCTCCACGGCAACTAATGAAAAACTGTTTTTT.

The chain has TRBV6-5 and TRBJ2-1, with D uncertain. This CDR3 has 14 amino acids. V was cut by 7 bases and J by 6 bases, with 16 bases left in between. Germline values: CDR1 MNHEY, CDR2 SVGAGI. The CDR3: CASKAAHPPNEQFF. CDR3 in DNA: TGTGCCAGCAAGGCGGCTCACCCACCCAATGAGCAGTTCTTC.

V is TRBV4-3 and J is TRBJ2-1, with TRBD2 as a possible D gene (5 bases). Germline CDR1 is LGHNA and CDR2 is YSLEER. The CDR3 sequence is 17 residues long. The V end lost 0 bases, the J end lost 0 bases, and 12 bases lay between the germline ends. CDR3 in amino acids: CASSQDRTANSYNEQFF. CDR3 nucleotides: TGCGCCAGCAGCCAAGACCGGACTGCTAACTCCTACAATGAGCAGTTCTTC.

The chain employs TRBV28 and TRBJ1-6, with D possibly being TRBD1 (6 bases). This CDR3 contains 15 residues. The germline CDR1 and CDR2 sequences are MDHEN and SYDVKM. Trimming stripped 4 bases from V and 7 bases from J, with 14 bases between. The CDR3 DNA follows: TGTGCCAGCAGTTACACAGGGCCGAGAAATTCACCCCTCCACTTT. Translation gives CASSYTGPRNSPLHF.

The sample holds one count of this clone. The chain joins TRBV27 to TRBJ2-2, with 8 bases aligning to TRBD2. The CDR3 totals 14 residues. Germline lookup yields CDR1 MNHEY and CDR2 SMNVEV (reference sequence). Losses at the gene ends were 4 bases for V and 4 bases for J; bases not matched to a gene: 2. CDR3 sequence (DNA): TGTGCCAGCAGTTCGGGGGGGCCCACCGGGGAGCTGTTTTTT. Protein: CASSSGGPTGELFF.

The chain has TRBV9 and TRBJ2-1; 7 bases map to TRBD2. CDR3 length equals 14 residues. CDR1 SGDLS and CDR2 YYNGEE come from the germline V gene. Losses at the gene ends were 4 bases for V and 8 bases for J; bases not matched to a gene: 9. The CDR3 spells CASSTRTAGDEQFF. The CDR3, as DNA: TGTGCCAGCAGCACAAGGACTGCGGGAGATGAGCAGTTCTTC.

The chain links TRBV6-5 to TRBJ2-2, with 8 bases aligning to TRBD2. The CDR3 spans 15 residues. CDR1 MNHEY and CDR2 SVGAGI come from the germline V gene. Losses at the gene ends were 6 bases for V and 6 bases for J; bases not matched to a gene: 9. The CDR3 DNA is TGTGCCAGCAGCCTTACCGGGGGGGCCCCCGGGGAGCTGTTTTTT. Translated, it gives CASSLTGGAPGELFF.

This chain connects TRBV24-1 to TRBJ2-1; D ambiguous. V lost 4 bases and J lost 9, with 15 bases in between. Germline CDR1 is KGHDR and CDR2 is SFDVKD. This CDR3 is built from 14 residues. CDR3 in DNA: TGTGCCACCAGTGAGTTAGGCCGTGAAGGTGAGCAGTTCTTC. This gives the protein CATSELGREGEQFF.

CDR3 DNA: TGTGCCAGCAGTCCCAGTCCAGGGCAGGGCGCCTACGAGCAGTACGTC. It codes for CASSPSPGQGAYEQYV. V and J are TRBV28 and TRBJ2-7; TRBD1 might be the D (5 bases). The CDR3 contains 16 residues. CDR1 and CDR2 (germline): MDHEN, SYDVKM. The V and J ends lost 5 bases and 2 bases respectively, with 19 bases between them.

The V gene is TRBV6-2 or TRBV6-3, the J gene TRBJ2-7, with D perhaps matching TRBD1 or TRBD2 (5 bases each). The V and J ends lost 0 bases and 4 bases respectively, with 16 bases between them. The germline V gene has CDR1 MNHEY and CDR2 SVGEGT. CDR3 length equals 16 residues. DNA for the CDR3: TGTGCCAGCAGTTACTCGAGTGGGGGAGTAGATTACGAGCAGTACGTC. Protein: CASSYSSGGVDYEQYV.

This clone has more than one count but fewer than ten. The V gene is TRBV3-1 (or the pseudogene TRBV3-2), the J gene TRBJ1-2; D perhaps matches TRBD1 (6 bases). There are 14 residues in the CDR3. From germline, CDR1 is LGHDT and CDR2 YNNKEL (reference sequence). V was shortened by 0 bases and J by 5 bases, with 10 bases between the two germline ends. The CDR3 sequence: CASSQDPTGYGYTF. DNA of the CDR3: TGTGCCAGCAGCCAAGACCCAACAGGGTATGGCTACACCTTC.

There are a few counts of this clone. The rearrangement links TRBV18 to TRBJ2-2; D might be TRBD2 (5 bases). The V end lost 0 bases, the J end lost 5 bases, and 13 bases lay between the germline ends. Germline CDR1 reads KGHSH; CDR2 reads LQKENI. CDR3 length: 16 amino acids. Written as DNA, the CDR3 is TGTGCCAGCTCACCACCGGCCACTAGGGAAACCGGGGAGCTGTTTTTT. It codes for CASSPPATRETGELFF.

The V gene is TRBV27, the J gene TRBJ1-1; 7 bases are a match to TRBD1. This CDR3 is 14 amino acids long. Germline V gene data show CDR1 as MNHEY and CDR2 as SMNVEV (reference sequence). V dropped 9 bases and J dropped 5; count of bases not matched to a gene: 12. Here the CDR3 reads CASTPWQGGTEAFF. For the CDR3, the DNA is TGTGCCAGTACTCCCTGGCAGGGGGGGACTGAAGCTTTCTTT.

The V and J genes are TRBV7-2 and TRBJ2-7, with TRBD2 as a possible D gene (6 bases). Germline V gives CDR1 SGHTA, CDR2 FQGNSA. V was clipped by 4 bases and J by 0 bases, with 7 bases between them. The CDR3 has 13 amino acids. In DNA form, the CDR3 reads TGTGCCAGCAGCTGGGGGGACTCCTACGAGCAGTACGTC. It is translated as CASSWGDSYEQYV.

The chain employs TRBV3-1 (or the pseudogene TRBV3-2) and TRBJ1-3; 7 nucleotides line up with TRBD1. V shed 4 bases, J shed 2 bases, and the junction held 2 bases outside the gene matches. The CDR3 has 14 residues. Looked up from germline, CDR1 is LGHDT and CDR2 is YNNKEL (reference sequence). The CDR3 DNA is TGTGCCAGCAGCCCCGACAGGGCTGGAAACACCATATATTTT. It specifies CASSPDRAGNTIYF.

The genes are TRBV2 and TRBJ1-5, with no clear D. Per germline, CDR1 SNHLY and CDR2 FYNNEI. Trimming took off 4 bases at V and 5 bases at J, with 12 bases between the two ends. There are 14 residues in the CDR3. CDR3: CASSVDSEYQPQHF. Written as DNA, the CDR3 is TGTGCCAGCAGTGTGGACTCAGAATATCAGCCCCAGCATTTT.